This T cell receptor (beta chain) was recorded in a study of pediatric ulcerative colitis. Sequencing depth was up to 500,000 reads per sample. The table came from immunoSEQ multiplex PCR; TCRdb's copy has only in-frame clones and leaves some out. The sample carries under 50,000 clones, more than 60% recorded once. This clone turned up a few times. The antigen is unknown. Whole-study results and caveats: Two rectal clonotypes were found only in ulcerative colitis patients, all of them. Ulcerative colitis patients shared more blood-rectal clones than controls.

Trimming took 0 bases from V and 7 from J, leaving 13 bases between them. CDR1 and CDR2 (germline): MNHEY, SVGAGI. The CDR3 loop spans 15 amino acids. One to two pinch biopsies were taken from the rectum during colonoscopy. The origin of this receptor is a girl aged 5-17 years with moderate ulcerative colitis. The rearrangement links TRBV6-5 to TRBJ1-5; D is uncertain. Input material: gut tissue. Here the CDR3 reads CASSYSYTGGQPQHF. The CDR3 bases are TGTGCCAGCAGTTACTCCTACACCGGCGGGCAGCCCCAGCATTTT.